This entry lists 2 T cell receptor beta chains sequenced from one sample in a study of blood T cell repertoires in COVID-19. Profiling relied on immunoSEQ multiplex PCR, and the TCRdb table lists in-frame clones only, not all of them. This sample carries 250,000 to 350,000 clones, about 81% of them seen once, and the ten largest clones take about 1.5%. Sequenced: peripheral blood. Receptors were obtained from a human donor with COVID-19, enrolled during active disease. The donor label of this sample is uncertain.

Many counts were recorded for this clone. The genes are TRBV7-2 and TRBJ2-3; TRBD2 matches 10 bases. Trimming at V came to 2 bases and at J to 6 bases, leaving 2 bases not matched to a gene. CDR3 length: 14 amino acids. Germline CDR1 is SGHTA and CDR2 is FQGNSA. The CDR3, as DNA: TGTGCCAGCAGCTTACTTAGCGGGGGGGATACGCAGTATTTT. This codes for CASSLLSGGDTQYF.

The gene calls are TRBV5-1 and TRBJ2-7; TRBD2 matches at 10 bases. V dropped 4 bases and J dropped 4; count of bases not matched to a gene: 11. The CDR3 totals 16 residues. CDR1 is SGHRS, CDR2 YFSETQ, per germline. Here the CDR3 reads CASSPQPSGSGYEQYF. CDR3 DNA sequence: TGCGCCAGCAGCCCCCAACCTAGCGGGAGCGGTTACGAGCAGTACTTC.